The 28 T cell receptor beta chains given below trace back to one sample, sequenced in a study of T cell repertoires in cytomegalovirus infection. The antigens these receptors bind are not known. TCRdb re-called the reads through MiXCR, storing one row per CDR3 protein. The table shows more than 300,000 distinct CDR3 sequences, with around a third occurring only once. Sample: cultured PBMCs, taken from culture after CMV antigen stimulation. The receptor source for this set is a human donor in good health (CMV status not recorded). Some clones in this sample may be carry-over from other donors' samples.

This clonotype came up a few times. This chain links TRBV11-2 with TRBJ2-1, with 12 bases lining up with TRBD2. CDR3 length: 17 amino acids. The trim removed 0 bases at V and 7 bases at J, leaving 7 bases unmatched. Per the germline V gene, CDR1 is SGHAT and CDR2 is FQNNGV. CDR3 nucleotide sequence: TGTGCCAGCAGCTTAGAAGGGCTAGCGGGGGGGGTGAATGAGCAGTTCTTC. As protein: CASSLEGLAGGVNEQFF.

The chain couples TRBV28 to TRBJ1-6; D unresolved. The germline V gene encodes CDR1 MDHEN and CDR2 SYDVKM. This CDR3 comprises 14 residues. V lost 3 bases to trimming and J lost 8 bases, with 11 bases between them. DNA for the CDR3: TGTGCCAGCAGTTTGAGGGTGAACTATTCACCCCTCCACTTT. It translates to CASSLRVNYSPLHF.

This clonotype was observed at least ten times. The chain recombines TRBV5-1 with TRBJ2-5; TRBD2 agrees at 9 bases. The CDR3 totals 15 residues. Germline V gene lookup returns CDR1 SGHRS and CDR2 YFSETQ. V trimming: 3 bases; J trimming: 3 bases; junction bases outside the gene matches: 6. The chain's CDR3 is CASSWSTSGKETQYF. The DNA of the CDR3 is TGCGCCAGCAGCTGGTCGACTAGCGGAAAAGAGACCCAGTACTTC.

This clonotype was recorded a few times. The chain links TRBV28 to TRBJ2-1, with 7 bases that match TRBD2. With 5 bases clipped from V and 6 bases from J, the junction kept 13 bases outside the gene matches. Germline V gene sequence: CDR1 MDHEN, CDR2 SYDVKM. The CDR3 contains 16 residues. CDR3 amino acids: CASSTPFAGAGNEQFF. In DNA form, the CDR3 reads TGTGCCAGCAGTACCCCATTTGCGGGAGCTGGCAATGAGCAGTTCTTC.

This clonotype was detected only a few times. This rearrangement joins TRBV5-4 to TRBJ2-2; maybe TRBD2 (6 bases). The CDR3 is made up of 16 amino acids. V shed 0 bases and J shed 5 bases, with 14 bases lying between them. Germline V gene sequence: CDR1 SGHNT, CDR2 YYREEE (reference sequence). DNA of the CDR3: TGTGCCAGCAGCTTGGAACTCGGAGGGGCGACCGGGGAGCTGTTTTTT. This codes for CASSLELGGATGELFF.

The chain has TRBV12-3 or TRBV12-4 and TRBJ2-3; the D gene is possibly TRBD2 (6 bases). Trimming pared 6 bases from V and 1 base from J, leaving 14 bases between. This CDR3 spans 15 amino acids. The CDR3 region is CASRVGAGGTDTQYF. Here the CDR3 DNA reads TGTGCCAGCAGGGTAGGAGCGGGCGGCACAGATACGCAGTATTTT.

The table lists this clonotype with a few counts. The chain combines TRBV4-1 with TRBJ1-2, with a possible D match to TRBD1 (5 bases). The germline V gene encodes CDR1 MGHRA and CDR2 YSYEKL. The V end was cut by 4 bases, the J end by 2 bases, with 20 bases between. The CDR3 is 17 residues long. CDR3 sequence: CASSRIDQAGQNYGYTF. The CDR3 coding sequence is TGCGCCAGCAGCCGAATCGACCAAGCAGGGCAGAACTATGGCTACACCTTC.

Only a few counts were recorded for this clonotype. The chain uses TRBV6-2 or TRBV6-3 and TRBJ1-2; D possibly corresponds to TRBD1 (6 bases). The V and J ends lost 2 bases and 0 bases respectively, with 16 bases between them. Germline V gene lookup returns CDR1 MNHEY and CDR2 SVGEGT. This CDR3 is built from 17 residues. The CDR3 loop reads CASSYGDTADTNYGYTF. The CDR3 nucleotides are TGTGCCAGCAGTTACGGGGACACCGCAGATACTAACTATGGCTACACCTTC.

This clonotype was recorded a few times. J is TRBJ2-1 and V is TRBV7-8; 9 bases agree with TRBD2. Trimming took 3 bases from V and 8 from J; bases not matched to a gene: 5. This CDR3 region has 14 residues. Per germline, CDR1 SGHVS and CDR2 FQNEAQ. CDR3 protein: CASSFGSGRDEQFF. In DNA, the CDR3 is TGTGCCAGCAGCTTTGGTAGCGGGAGAGATGAGCAGTTCTTC.

In its sample, this clonotype was seen many times. This sequence joins TRBV7-8 and TRBJ1-1; a possible D gene is TRBD1 (5 bases). This CDR3 has 18 residues. Trimming removed 6 bases at V and 3 bases at J, with 26 bases between. In germline, CDR1 is SGHVS, CDR2 FQNEAQ. This CDR3 reads CASRLERTRVSDDTEAFF. The CDR3 bases are TGTGCCAGCAGGCTCGAAAGGACCAGGGTCTCGGATGACACTGAAGCTTTCTTT.

CDR3 nucleotides: TGTGCCAGCAGGCCCACGGCGTCCTACGAGCAGTACGTC. Translation gives CASRPTASYEQYV. This chain uses TRBV6-2 or TRBV6-3 with TRBJ2-7, with D unresolved. The germline V gene has CDR1 MNHEY and CDR2 SVGEGT. The CDR3 runs 13 residues. V dropped 6 bases and J dropped 1 base, with 10 bases sitting between them.

The rearrangement uses TRBV20-1 and TRBJ2-3, with 9 positions matching TRBD1. CDR1 and CDR2 (germline): DFQATT, SNEGSKA (reference sequence). The J segment lost 3 bases and the V segment lost 6 bases, leaving 7 bases of the junction unmatched. The CDR3 is 14 amino acids. Written as DNA, the CDR3 is TGCAGTGCGCTGGGGGACAGGGCAACAGATACGCAGTATTTT. It yields the protein CSALGDRATDTQYF.

The chain has TRBV12-3 or TRBV12-4 and TRBJ2-1, with TRBD2 as a possible D gene (6 bases). CDR3 length: 16 residues. The V end lost 3 bases, the J end lost 5 bases, and 17 bases lay between the germline ends. DNA for the CDR3: TGTGCCAGCAGTTTCTCTAGCGAGTCTCTGGACAATGAGCAGTTCTTC. It translates to CASSFSSESLDNEQFF.

This clonotype appeared many times. The V gene is TRBV7-2, the J gene TRBJ2-3, with D perhaps TRBD2 (5 bases). Germline-derived CDR1 and CDR2 are SGHTA and FQGNSA. The CDR3 is 15 residues long. With 2 bases removed from V and 2 bases from J, the gap between germline ends came to 11 bases. The CDR3 DNA reads as TGTGCCAGCAGCTTAACGGGAACGACCACAGATACGCAGTATTTT. It codes for CASSLTGTTTDTQYF.

The chain combines TRBV4-1 with TRBJ2-2; 13 bases agree with TRBD2. The junction had 10 bases not matched to a gene; V was cut back by 3 bases and J by 9 bases. CDR3 size: 17 residues. The germline V gene has CDR1 MGHRA and CDR2 YSYEKL. CDR3 protein: CASSHSSGTSGMRELFF. In DNA form, the CDR3 reads TGCGCCAGCAGCCACTCATCAGGGACTAGCGGGATGCGGGAGCTGTTTTTT.

V is TRBV27 and J is TRBJ2-5, with 7 bases that match TRBD1. Trimming at V came to 5 bases and at J to 4 bases, leaving 13 bases not matched to a gene. Germline CDR1 reads MNHEY; CDR2 reads SMNVEV (reference sequence). The CDR3 runs to 16 residues. This CDR3 reads CASSPVRPQGLETQYF. DNA for the CDR3: TGTGCCAGCAGTCCAGTGAGGCCACAGGGGCTAGAGACCCAGTACTTC.

This clonotype was detected only a few times. The J gene is TRBJ2-1, the V gene TRBV7-2; 9 nucleotides line up with TRBD2. The CDR3 spans 16 residues. V dropped 7 bases and J dropped 6; count of bases not matched to a gene: 13. Germline assignment: CDR1 SGHTA and CDR2 FQGNSA. The CDR3: CASKTSPGLALNEQFF. In DNA form, the CDR3 reads TGTGCCAGCAAAACCAGCCCGGGACTAGCCCTCAATGAGCAGTTCTTC.

The chain joins TRBV12-3 or TRBV12-4 to TRBJ1-1, with D possibly matching TRBD1 (5 bases). V was trimmed by 5 bases and J by 0 bases, leaving 25 bases between them. The CDR3 spans 19 residues. The CDR3 DNA follows: TGTGCCAGCAGTACGAGAACCTTGAGGGGACGACAAATGAACACTGAAGCTTTCTTT. Translation gives CASSTRTLRGRQMNTEAFF.

This clonotype was seen only a few times. The V call is TRBV12-3 or TRBV12-4, the J call TRBJ2-5, with D unclear. The CDR3 is 14 amino acids. Trimming removed 3 bases at V and 5 bases at J, with 13 bases between. The chain's CDR3 is CASSFPGSAETQYF. The CDR3 nucleotides are TGTGCCAGCAGTTTCCCGGGTTCGGCTGAGACCCAGTACTTC.

This clonotype was recorded many times. The chain links TRBV7-6 to TRBJ1-3; weak D call: TRBD1 (5 bases). Trimming removed 5 bases at V and 0 bases at J, with 14 bases between. Germline V gene sequence: CDR1 SGHVS, CDR2 FNYEAQ. There are 16 residues in the CDR3. CDR3 sequence reads: CASSPSSGSSGNTIYF. CDR3 nucleotide sequence: TGTGCCAGCAGCCCGAGCTCAGGGTCCTCTGGAAACACCATATATTTT. Full variable domain (remainder filled in from reference TRBV7-6 and TRBJ1-3): GAGVSQSPRYKVTKRGQDVALRCDPISGHVSLYWYRQALGQGPEFLTYFNYEAQQDKSGLPNDRFSAERPEGSISTLTIQRTEQRDSAMYRCASSPSSGSSGNTIYFGEGSWLTVV.

The chain has TRBV27 and TRBJ2-6; D remains ambiguous. Germline values: CDR1 MNHEY, CDR2 SMNVEV (reference sequence). The CDR3 contains 15 residues. V gave up 0 bases and J gave up 6 bases, with 9 bases separating them. The CDR3 loop reads CASSLSKAQANVLTF. The CDR3 nucleotides are TGTGCCAGCAGTTTATCGAAGGCCCAGGCCAACGTCCTGACTTTC.

This clonotype was observed many times. V usage is TRBV7-2 and J usage is TRBJ1-2; D remains ambiguous. CDR1 and CDR2 (germline): SGHTA, FQGNSA. CDR3 size: 14 residues. V gave up 4 bases and J gave up 7 bases, with 16 bases separating them. The CDR3 nucleotides are TGTGCCAGCAGCTGGACTGGAGGAGCGGGTGGCTACACCTTC. The encoded protein is CASSWTGGAGGYTF. Based on the CDR3 plus reference TRBV7-2 and TRBJ1-2, the full variable domain is GAGVSQSPSNKVTEKGKDVELRCDPISGHTALYWYRQSLGQGLEFLIYFQGNSAPDKSGLPSDRFSAERTGGSVSTLTIQRTQQEDSAVYLCASSWTGGAGGYTFGSGTRLTVV.

This chain links TRBV28 with TRBJ2-4; weak D call: TRBD1 (6 bases). V lost 6 bases to trimming and J lost 3 bases, with 15 bases between them. The CDR3 is 15 amino acids. Germline V gene data show CDR1 as MDHEN and CDR2 as SYDVKM. The CDR3 loop reads CASSPDSQFKNIQYF. The CDR3 DNA reads as TGTGCCAGCAGCCCGGACAGCCAGTTCAAAAACATTCAGTACTTC.

As concerns this clonotype: Given the absence of the conserved phenylalanine or tryptophan at the CDR3 end, a read error is likely. The chain combines TRBV7-2 with TRBJ2-3; D gene unclear. The germline V gene has CDR1 SGHTA and CDR2 FQGNSA. The V gene lost 5 bases and the J gene lost 2 bases, with 11 bases spanning the gap. The CDR3 runs 14 residues. Written as DNA, the CDR3 is TGTGCCAGCAGCCGCTCCGAGAACACAGATACGCAGTATTAT. Its translation: CASSRSENTDTQYY.

The V gene is TRBV19, the J gene TRBJ2-1, with TRBD2 identical over 11 bases. This CDR3 has 13 amino acids. The J segment lost 9 bases and the V segment lost 5 bases, leaving 3 bases of the junction unmatched. CDR1 is LNHDA, CDR2 SQIVND, per germline (reference sequence). CDR3 DNA sequence: TGTGCCAGTAGTGCCACTAGCGGGGGTGAGCAGTTCTTC. Translating it yields CASSATSGGEQFF.

V is TRBV20-1 and J is TRBJ2-5; 9 bases are a match to TRBD2. The CDR3 consists of 13 residues. V lost 4 bases to trimming and J lost 5 bases; unmatched junction nucleotides: 5. In germline, CDR1 is DFQATT, CDR2 SNEGSKA (reference sequence). The CDR3 here is CSATREGLETQYF. CDR3 bases: TGCAGTGCTACGCGGGAGGGCCTGGAGACCCAGTACTTC.

This clonotype was seen only a few times. The V call is TRBV19, the J call TRBJ2-6; TRBD2 agrees at 13 bases. Germline V gives CDR1 LNHDA, CDR2 SQIVND (reference sequence). The CDR3 is made up of 16 amino acids. The junction had 3 bases not matched to a gene; V was cut back by 8 bases and J by 2 bases. Written as DNA, the CDR3 is TGTGCCAGTTCACTAGCGGGAGGGACTGGGGCCAACGTCCTGACTTTC. Protein: CASSLAGGTGANVLTF.

As to this clonotype: At one end the junction does not follow the germline gene, possibly because of a read error. The chain uses TRBV29-1 and TRBJ2-1; TRBD1 agrees at 12 bases. Germline V gene sequence: CDR1 SQVTM, CDR2 ANQGSEA. The CDR3 is made up of 17 amino acids. CDR3 amino acids: CSVRDRGQRRTYNEQLF. CDR3 nucleotide sequence: TGCAGCGTCCGGGACAGGGGGCAACGGCGAACCTACAATGAGCAGTTGTTC.